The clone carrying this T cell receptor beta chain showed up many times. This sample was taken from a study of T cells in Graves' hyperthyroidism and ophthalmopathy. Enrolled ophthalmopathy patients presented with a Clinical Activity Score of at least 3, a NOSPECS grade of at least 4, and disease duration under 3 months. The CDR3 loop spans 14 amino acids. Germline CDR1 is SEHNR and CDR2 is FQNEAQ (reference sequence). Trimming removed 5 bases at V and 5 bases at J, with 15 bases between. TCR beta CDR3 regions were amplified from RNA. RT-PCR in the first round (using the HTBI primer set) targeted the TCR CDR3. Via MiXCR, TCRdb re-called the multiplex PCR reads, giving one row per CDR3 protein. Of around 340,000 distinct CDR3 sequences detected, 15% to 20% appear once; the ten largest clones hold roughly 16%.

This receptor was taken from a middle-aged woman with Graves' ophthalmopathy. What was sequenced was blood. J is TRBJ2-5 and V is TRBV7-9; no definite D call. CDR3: CASSPSQRSETQYF. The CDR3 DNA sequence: TGTGCCAGCAGCCCCTCGCAGAGAAGTGAGACCCAGTACTTC.